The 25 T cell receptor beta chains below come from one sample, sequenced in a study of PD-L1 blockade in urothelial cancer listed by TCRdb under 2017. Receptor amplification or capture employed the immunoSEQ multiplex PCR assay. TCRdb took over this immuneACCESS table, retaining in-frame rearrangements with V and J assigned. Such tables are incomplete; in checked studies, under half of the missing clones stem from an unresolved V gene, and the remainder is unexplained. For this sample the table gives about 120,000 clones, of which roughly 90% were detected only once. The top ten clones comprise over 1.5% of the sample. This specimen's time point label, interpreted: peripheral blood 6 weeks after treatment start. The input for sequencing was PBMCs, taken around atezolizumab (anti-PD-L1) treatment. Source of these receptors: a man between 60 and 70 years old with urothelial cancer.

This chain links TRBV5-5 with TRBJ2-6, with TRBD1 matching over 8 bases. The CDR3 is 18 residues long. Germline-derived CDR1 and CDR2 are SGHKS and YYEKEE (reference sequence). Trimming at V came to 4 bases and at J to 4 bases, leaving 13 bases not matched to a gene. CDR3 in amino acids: CASSPISSTGVGANVLTF. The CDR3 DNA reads TGTGCCAGCAGCCCGATAAGTTCGACAGGGGTCGGGGCCAACGTCCTGACTTTC.

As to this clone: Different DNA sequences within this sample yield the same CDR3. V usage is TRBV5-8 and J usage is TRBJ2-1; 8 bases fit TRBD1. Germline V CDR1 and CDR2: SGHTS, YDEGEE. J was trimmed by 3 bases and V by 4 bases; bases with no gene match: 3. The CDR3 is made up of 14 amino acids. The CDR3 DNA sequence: TGTGCCAGCAGCCTCGGGACAGGCTACAATGAGCAGTTCTTC. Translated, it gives CASSLGTGYNEQFF.

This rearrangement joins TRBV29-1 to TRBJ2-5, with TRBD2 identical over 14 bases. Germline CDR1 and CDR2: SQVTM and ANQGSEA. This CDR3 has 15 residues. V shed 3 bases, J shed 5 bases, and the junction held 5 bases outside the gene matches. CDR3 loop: CSVEGTSGSVETQYF. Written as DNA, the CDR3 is TGCAGCGTTGAGGGGACTAGCGGGAGTGTGGAGACCCAGTACTTC.

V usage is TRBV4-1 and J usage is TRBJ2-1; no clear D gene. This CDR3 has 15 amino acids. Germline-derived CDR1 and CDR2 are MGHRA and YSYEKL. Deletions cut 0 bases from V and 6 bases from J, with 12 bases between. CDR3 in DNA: TGCGCCAGCAGCCAAGAGGGCCCGAACCCCAATGAGCAGTTCTTC. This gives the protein CASSQEGPNPNEQFF.

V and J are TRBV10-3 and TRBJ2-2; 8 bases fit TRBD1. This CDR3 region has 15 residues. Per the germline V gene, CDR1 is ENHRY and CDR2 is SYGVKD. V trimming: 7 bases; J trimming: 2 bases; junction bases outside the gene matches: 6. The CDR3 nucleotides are TGTGCCATCACCCAGACAGGGGCTAACACCGGGGAGCTGTTTTTT. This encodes CAITQTGANTGELFF.

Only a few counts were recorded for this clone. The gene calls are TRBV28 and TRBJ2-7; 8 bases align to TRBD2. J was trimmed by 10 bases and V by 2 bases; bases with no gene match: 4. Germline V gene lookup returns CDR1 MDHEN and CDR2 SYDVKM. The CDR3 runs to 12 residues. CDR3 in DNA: TGTGCCAGCAGTTTAATCGGGAGGGACCAGTACTTC. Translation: CASSLIGRDQYF.

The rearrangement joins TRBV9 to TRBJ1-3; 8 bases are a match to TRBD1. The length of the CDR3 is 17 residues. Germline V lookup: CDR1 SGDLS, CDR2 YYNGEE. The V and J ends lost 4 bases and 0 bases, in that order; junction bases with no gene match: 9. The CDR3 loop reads CASSPGTGGLSGNTIYF. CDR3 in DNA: TGTGCCAGCAGCCCAGGGACAGGTGGCCTCTCTGGAAACACCATATATTTT.

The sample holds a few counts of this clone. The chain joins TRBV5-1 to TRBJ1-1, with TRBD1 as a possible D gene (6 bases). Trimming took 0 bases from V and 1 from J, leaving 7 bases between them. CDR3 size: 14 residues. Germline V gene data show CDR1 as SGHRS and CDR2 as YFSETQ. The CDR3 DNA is TGCGCCAGCAGCTTGGGACAGGCGAACACTGAAGCTTTCTTT. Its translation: CASSLGQANTEAFF.

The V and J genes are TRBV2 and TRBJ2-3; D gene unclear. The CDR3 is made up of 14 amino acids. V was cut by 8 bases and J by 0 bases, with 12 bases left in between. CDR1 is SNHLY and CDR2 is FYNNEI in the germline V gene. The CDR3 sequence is CASQDIVSTDTQYF. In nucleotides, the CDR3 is TGTGCCAGCCAGGATATCGTTAGCACAGATACGCAGTATTTT.

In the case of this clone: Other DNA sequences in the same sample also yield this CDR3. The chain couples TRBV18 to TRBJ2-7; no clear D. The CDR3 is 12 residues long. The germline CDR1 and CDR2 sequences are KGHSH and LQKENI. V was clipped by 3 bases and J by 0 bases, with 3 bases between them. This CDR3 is CASSPSSYEQYF. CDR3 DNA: TGTGCCAGCTCACCCAGCTCCTACGAGCAGTACTTC.

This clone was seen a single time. In DNA form, the CDR3 reads TGTGCCAGCAGCTTCTCGGACGCCCGGGGTACGGGGCAGTTCTTC. It encodes CASSFSDARGTGQFF. The V call is TRBV7-3, the J call TRBJ2-1; possibly TRBD2 for D (5 bases). The CDR3 loop spans 15 amino acids. With 3 bases removed from V and 12 bases from J, the gap between germline ends came to 21 bases. Germline values: CDR1 SGHTA, CDR2 FQGTGA.

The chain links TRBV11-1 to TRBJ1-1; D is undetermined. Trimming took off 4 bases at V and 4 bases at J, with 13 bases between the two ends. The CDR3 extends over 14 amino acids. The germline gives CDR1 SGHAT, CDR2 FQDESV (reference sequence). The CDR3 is CASSSLREATEAFF. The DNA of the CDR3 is TGTGCCAGCAGCTCCTTAAGGGAGGCCACTGAAGCTTTCTTT.

CDR3 residues: CASSPEGLDYGYTF. The CDR3 coding sequence is TGCGCCAGCAGCCCGGAGGGGCTAGACTATGGCTACACCTTC. This chain joins TRBV5-1 and TRBJ1-2; maybe TRBD1 (5 bases). The CDR3 has 14 amino acids. The germline gives CDR1 SGHRS, CDR2 YFSETQ. The V and J ends lost 4 bases and 3 bases respectively, with 13 bases between them.

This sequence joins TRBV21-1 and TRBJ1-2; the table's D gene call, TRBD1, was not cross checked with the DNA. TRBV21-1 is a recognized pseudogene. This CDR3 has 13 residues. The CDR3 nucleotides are TGTGCCAGCAGCAAAGGGGGCGCGAGTGGCTACACCTTC. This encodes CASSKGGASGYTF.

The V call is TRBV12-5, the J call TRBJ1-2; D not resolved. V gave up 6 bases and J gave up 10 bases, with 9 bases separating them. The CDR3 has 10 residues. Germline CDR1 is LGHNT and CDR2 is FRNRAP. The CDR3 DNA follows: TGTGCTAGTGGGAACAGAGACTACACCTTC. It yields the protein CASGNRDYTF.

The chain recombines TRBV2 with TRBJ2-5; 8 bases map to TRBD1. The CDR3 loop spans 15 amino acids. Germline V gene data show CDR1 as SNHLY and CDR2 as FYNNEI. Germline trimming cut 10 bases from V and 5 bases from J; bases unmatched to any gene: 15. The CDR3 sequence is CATRSGGPRGETQYF. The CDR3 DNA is TGTGCCACCAGATCAGGGGGCCCCAGGGGGGAGACCCAGTACTTC.

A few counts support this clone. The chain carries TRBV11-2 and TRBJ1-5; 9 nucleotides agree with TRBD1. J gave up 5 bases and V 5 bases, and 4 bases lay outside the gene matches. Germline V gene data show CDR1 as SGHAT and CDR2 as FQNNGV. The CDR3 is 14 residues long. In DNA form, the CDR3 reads TGTGCCAGCAGCCACGGACAGGGGCATCAGCCCCAGCATTTT. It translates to CASSHGQGHQPQHF.

The CDR3 reads CASRAGPSEQYF. The CDR3 coding sequence is TGCGCCAGCAGAGCAGGGCCGTCCGAGCAGTACTTC. The chain employs TRBV5-1 and TRBJ2-7; TRBD1 is a possible D gene (5 bases). Trimming stripped 5 bases from V and 6 bases from J, with 12 bases between. Per germline, CDR1 SGHRS and CDR2 YFSETQ. The CDR3 has 12 residues.

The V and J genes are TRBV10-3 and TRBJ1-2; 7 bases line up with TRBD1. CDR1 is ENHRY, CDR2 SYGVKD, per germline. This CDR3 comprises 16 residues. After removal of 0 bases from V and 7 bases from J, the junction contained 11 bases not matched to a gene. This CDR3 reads CAISESPDLTGLGYTF. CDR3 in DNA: TGTGCCATCAGTGAGTCTCCGGACCTGACAGGGCTTGGCTACACCTTC.

In nucleotides, the CDR3 is TGTGCCAGCTCACCGCAAGGCGGGAACACTGAAGCTTTCTTT. Translating gives CASSPQGGNTEAFF. J is TRBJ1-1 and V is TRBV18; D unresolved. The CDR3 runs 14 residues. V shed 3 bases and J shed 1 base, with 9 bases lying between them. Germline assignment: CDR1 KGHSH and CDR2 LQKENI.

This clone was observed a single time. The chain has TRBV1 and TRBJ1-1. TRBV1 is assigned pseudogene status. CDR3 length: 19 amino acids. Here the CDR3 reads CTSSQGGEGFPTMNTEAFF. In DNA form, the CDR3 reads TGCACCAGCAGCCAAGGGGGGGAAGGTTTTCCGACCATGAACACTGAAGCTTTCTTT.

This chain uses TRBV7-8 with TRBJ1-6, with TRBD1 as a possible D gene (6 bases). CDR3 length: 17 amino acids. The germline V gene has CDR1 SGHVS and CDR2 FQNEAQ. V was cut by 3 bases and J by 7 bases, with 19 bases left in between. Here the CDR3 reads CASSLTHYRVENSPLHF. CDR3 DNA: TGTGCCAGCAGCTTGACGCATTACAGGGTTGAAAATTCACCCCTCCACTTT.

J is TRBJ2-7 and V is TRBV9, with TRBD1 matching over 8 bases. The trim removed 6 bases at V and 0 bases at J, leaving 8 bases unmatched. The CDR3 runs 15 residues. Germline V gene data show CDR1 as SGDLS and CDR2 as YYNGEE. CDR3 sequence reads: CASTPRGTGSYEQYF. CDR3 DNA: TGTGCCAGCACCCCGAGGGGGACAGGCTCCTACGAGCAGTACTTC.

As DNA, the CDR3 is TGTGCCAGCAGCGTAGGGGACGGACAGGGGGGCTCCGAGCAGTACTTC. Translating gives CASSVGDGQGGSEQYF. This chain uses TRBV9 with TRBJ2-7; TRBD1 matches 10 bases. The CDR3 is 16 amino acids. J lost 6 bases, V lost 0 bases, and 9 bases had no gene match. The germline V gene encodes CDR1 SGDLS and CDR2 YYNGEE.

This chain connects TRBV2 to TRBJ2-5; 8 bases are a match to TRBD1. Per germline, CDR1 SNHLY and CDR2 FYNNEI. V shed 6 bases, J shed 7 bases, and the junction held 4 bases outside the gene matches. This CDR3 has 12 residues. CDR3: CASSEQGGTQYF. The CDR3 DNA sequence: TGTGCCAGCAGCGAACAGGGGGGGACCCAGTACTTC.